The 15 T cell receptor beta chains below all came from one sample that was sequenced in a study of blood T cell repertoires in COVID-19. Assay used: immunoSEQ multiplex PCR; TCRdb lists only in-frame clones, some missing. The data contain about 310,000 clones, more than 85% of them seen just once; the ten biggest clones take up around 1.4%. Sequenced input: peripheral blood. The receptors shown here come from a man between 70 and 80 years old with acute or convalescent COVID-19.

The J gene is TRBJ1-4, the V gene TRBV5-1; no definite D call. Trimming pared 0 bases from V and 1 base from J, leaving 10 bases between. The CDR3 is 16 residues long. Germline-derived CDR1 and CDR2 are SGHRS and YFSETQ. CDR3: CASSLVGAGTNEKLFF. For the CDR3, the DNA is TGCGCCAGCAGCTTGGTCGGTGCAGGAACTAATGAAAAACTGTTTTTT. Together with reference TRBV5-1 and TRBJ1-4, the CDR3 gives the full variable domain: KAGVTQTPRYLIKTRGQQVTLSCSPISGHRSVSWYQQTPGQGLQFLFEYFSETQRNKGNFPGRFSGRQFSNSRSEMNVSTLELGDSALYLCASSLVGAGTNEKLFFGSGTQLSVL.

V gene TRBV7-2 combines with J gene TRBJ1-1, with D hard to call. Deletions cut 1 base from V and 1 base from J, with 4 bases between. The germline V gene encodes CDR1 SGHTA and CDR2 FQGNSA. CDR3 size: 13 residues. CDR3 sequence: CASSLVQNTEAFF. The CDR3 DNA reads TGTGCCAGCAGCTTAGTTCAGAACACTGAAGCTTTCTTT.

The table lists this clone with a few counts. The V gene is TRBV6-5, the J gene TRBJ1-5; maybe TRBD1 (6 bases). The CDR3 runs to 15 residues. The V end lost 5 bases, the J end lost 2 bases, and 13 bases lay between the germline ends. Germline CDR1 reads MNHEY; CDR2 reads SVGAGI. CDR3 loop: CASSLGGGGNQPQHF. DNA of the CDR3: TGTGCCAGCAGTCTGGGGGGGGGCGGCAATCAGCCCCAGCATTTT.

This clone was observed at least ten times. This chain uses TRBV5-1 with TRBJ2-3, with TRBD1 matching over 10 bases. The V and J ends lost 3 bases and 3 bases, in that order; junction bases with no gene match: 4. Per the germline V gene, CDR1 is SGHRS and CDR2 is YFSETQ. The CDR3 covers 15 residues. CDR3 loop: CASSSGTGVTDTQYF. The CDR3 DNA reads as TGCGCCAGCAGCTCGGGGACAGGGGTAACAGATACGCAGTATTTT.

This chain connects TRBV4-1 to TRBJ1-3; TRBD1 matches at 7 bases. CDR3 length: 16 residues. The germline gives CDR1 MGHRA, CDR2 YSYEKL. With V trimmed by 3 bases and J by 2 bases, 7 bases remained unmatched. Written as DNA, the CDR3 is TGCGCCAGCAGCCAGGCCCCGGGACAGACTGGAAACACCATATATTTT. It specifies CASSQAPGQTGNTIYF.

The chain recombines TRBV4-3 with TRBJ1-5, with 7 bases aligning to TRBD1. Germline-derived CDR1 and CDR2 are LGHNA and YSLEER. V trimming: 2 bases; J trimming: 1 base; junction bases outside the gene matches: 14. The CDR3 is 19 residues long. CDR3 coding DNA: TGCGCCAGCAGCCAATCACCACCGGGACAGCGGACAAGCAATCAGCCCCAGCATTTT. The encoded protein is CASSQSPPGQRTSNQPQHF.

This chain connects TRBV5-6 to TRBJ1-1; 8 positions agree with TRBD1. The V segment lost 4 bases and the J segment 1 base; nucleotides outside the gene matches: 6. This CDR3 has 15 residues. CDR1 and CDR2 (germline): SGHDT, YYEEEE. CDR3 sequence: CASSSRDRSNTEAFF. The CDR3 DNA sequence: TGTGCCAGCAGCAGCCGGGACAGGTCGAACACTGAAGCTTTCTTT. Based on the CDR3 plus reference TRBV5-6 and TRBJ1-1, the full variable domain is DAGVTQSPTHLIKTRGQQVTLRCSPKSGHDTVSWYQQALGQGPQFIFQYYEEEERQRGNFPDRFSGHQFPNYSSELNVNALLLGDSALYLCASSSRDRSNTEAFFGQGTRLTVV.

This clone came up many times. The V gene is TRBV28, the J gene TRBJ1-3, with D unclear. This CDR3 has 15 amino acids. The germline V gene encodes CDR1 MDHEN and CDR2 SYDVKM. Trimming removed 2 bases from V and 4 bases from J, with 12 bases in between. The CDR3 sequence is CASSLEVPAGNTIYF. The CDR3 nucleotides read TGTGCCAGCAGTTTAGAGGTTCCCGCCGGAAACACCATATATTTT.

The V and J genes are TRBV5-5 and TRBJ2-1, with 9 bases lining up with TRBD1. This CDR3 comprises 14 residues. V was pared by 4 bases and J by 8 bases, with 7 bases of the junction left unmatched. CDR1 and CDR2 from the germline V gene are SGHKS and YYEKEE (reference sequence). CDR3 bases: TGTGCCAGCAGCCAGGGACAGGGTGGCGATGAGCAGTTCTTC. This encodes CASSQGQGGDEQFF.

The chain has TRBV7-2 and TRBJ2-1, with 10 positions matching TRBD2. The germline gives CDR1 SGHTA, CDR2 FQGNSA. V lost 4 bases, J lost 8 bases, and 5 bases stayed unmatched. The CDR3 sequence is 14 residues long. This CDR3 reads CASSSGLASDEQFF. In DNA, the CDR3 is TGTGCCAGCAGCTCGGGACTAGCGAGTGATGAGCAGTTCTTC.

This clone was recorded a few times. This specimen includes other DNA sequences encoding the same CDR3. The chain is built from TRBV9 and TRBJ2-3; possibly TRBD2 for D (6 bases). Trimming shortened V by 0 bases and J by 0 bases, and 14 bases separated the two germline ends. In germline, CDR1 is SGDLS, CDR2 YYNGEE. The CDR3 sequence is 17 residues long. The CDR3 here is CASSVEGQGLSTDTQYF. CDR3 DNA sequence: TGTGCCAGCAGCGTAGAGGGGCAGGGACTCAGCACAGATACGCAGTATTTT.

V and J are TRBV6-5 and TRBJ2-7; 10 bases are a match to TRBD2. Germline values: CDR1 MNHEY, CDR2 SVGAGI. The CDR3 extends over 15 amino acids. V shed 7 bases and J 4 bases; nucleotides not matched to a gene: 10. The CDR3 DNA reads TGTGCCAGCAACGGACCAGGAGCGGGAGGGTACGAGCAGTACTTC. This gives the protein CASNGPGAGGYEQYF.

In DNA form, the CDR3 reads TGTGCCAGCAGCCAAGATGTTGCCGTACTCCCTCGCTTACCCTCTGGAAACACCATATATTTT. It specifies CASSQDVAVLPRLPSGNTIYF. The chain joins TRBV3-1 (or the pseudogene TRBV3-2) to TRBJ1-3, with D unresolved. CDR3 length: 21 amino acids. Germline values: CDR1 LGHDT, CDR2 YNNKEL (reference sequence). Trimming cost V 0 bases and J 0 bases, with 24 bases left between them.

This rearrangement joins TRBV5-4 to TRBJ1-1; possible D gene TRBD1, 5 bases. Trimming pared 4 bases from V and 4 bases from J, leaving 17 bases between. This CDR3 has 15 amino acids. Germline values: CDR1 SGHNT, CDR2 YYREEE (reference sequence). CDR3 residues: CASSPARVSGTEAFF. As DNA, the CDR3 is TGTGCCAGCAGCCCCGCCAGGGTTTCGGGCACTGAAGCTTTCTTT.

This clone has a handful of counts. V and J are TRBV18 and TRBJ1-6; 8 nucleotides align to TRBD1. This CDR3 is built from 15 residues. Germline loops: CDR1 KGHSH, CDR2 LQKENI. The junction had 8 bases not matched to a gene; V was cut back by 6 bases and J by 7 bases. This chain's CDR3 is CASSLGTGSNSPLHF. The CDR3 DNA is TGTGCCAGCTCCCTCGGGACAGGTTCGAATTCACCCCTCCACTTT.